The next 27 T cell receptor beta chains were all read from a single sample in a study of regulatory T cells in long-lasting Graves disease. Sequencing libraries for TCR beta were prepared with iRepertoire HTBI primers and Arm-PCR of CDR3 regions. Using its own MiXCR run on the multiplex PCR reads, TCRdb lists one record per CDR3 protein. The sample includes 450,000 to 500,000 distinct CDR3 sequences, around 15% of them seen just once. Time point specified: newly diagnosed GD, antithyroid drugs for less than 3 months. RNA from PBMCs was the source of the TCR library. The data were also submitted as part of a second study, on T cells in Graves' hyperthyroidism and ophthalmopathy.

The sequences come from peripheral blood mononuclear cells (PBMCs), collected at new diagnosis, from a patient treated with antithyroid drugs. These receptor sequences come from a man aged 35 to 55 with Graves disease.

J is TRBJ2-3 and V is TRBV24-1; TRBD2 matches at 7 bases. The germline gives CDR1 KGHDR, CDR2 SFDVKD. The junction had 9 bases not matched to a gene; V was cut back by 4 bases and J by 0 bases. The CDR3 is 17 amino acids. This CDR3 is CATSDRGAGSSTDTQYF. The CDR3, as DNA: TGTGCCACCAGTGACCGCGGAGCGGGATCTAGCACAGATACGCAGTATTTT.

V gene TRBV15 combines with J gene TRBJ1-5; 7 bases match TRBD1. This CDR3 comprises 15 residues. The V gene's germline CDR1 is LNHNV and CDR2 YYDKDF (reference sequence). V was clipped by 0 bases and J by 4 bases; unmatched bases: 3. The CDR3 loop is CATSREGQLNQPQHF. CDR3 DNA sequence: TGTGCCACCAGCAGAGAGGGACAGCTAAATCAGCCCCAGCATTTT.

J is TRBJ2-5 and V is TRBV20-1; D is perhaps TRBD1 (6 bases). The CDR3 sequence is 14 residues long. Germline assignment: CDR1 DFQATT and CDR2 SNEGSKA (reference sequence). Trimming removed 7 bases at V and 2 bases at J, with 17 bases between. The DNA of the CDR3 is TGCAGTGGGACAGTACAGCGAAAACAAGAGACCCAGTACTTC. This codes for CSGTVQRKQETQYF.

The sample holds a few counts of this clonotype. The V gene is TRBV18, the J gene TRBJ1-2, with D possibly matching TRBD1 (5 bases). CDR3 length: 15 residues. Germline CDR1 is KGHSH and CDR2 is LQKENI. Deletions cut 3 bases from V and 4 bases from J, with 15 bases between. The CDR3, as DNA: TGTGCCAGCTCACCGAGGGACGTCCTTGGCTATGGCTACACCTTC. As protein: CASSPRDVLGYGYTF. Based on the CDR3 plus reference TRBV18 and TRBJ1-2, the full variable domain is NAGVMQNPRHLVRRRGQEARLRCSPMKGHSHVYWYRQLPEEGLKFMVYLQKENIIDESGMPKERFSAEFPKEGPSILRIQQVVRGDSAAYFCASSPRDVLGYGYTFGSGTRLTVV.

This clonotype was observed at least ten times. The CDR3 region has the DNA TGTGCCAGCACCGAGAACGGACCCACTTCACCCCTCCACTTT. This translates into CASTENGPTSPLHF. V and J are TRBV28 and TRBJ1-6; D not resolved. V was pared by 7 bases and J by 9 bases, with 16 bases between. The CDR3 totals 14 residues. Looked up from germline, CDR1 is MDHEN and CDR2 is SYDVKM.

Comments on this clonotype: Mismatch with germline at one junction end may stem from a read error. V usage is TRBV11-2 and J usage is TRBJ2-6; TRBD1 is a possible D gene (6 bases). The CDR3 length is 19 residues. Germline-derived CDR1 and CDR2 are SGHAT and FQNNGV. The CDR3 region is CASSYRTATLDSGANVLAF. CDR3 nucleotide sequence: TGTGCCAGCAGCTACAGGACAGCAACGTTAGACTCTGGGGCCAACGTCCTGGCTTTC. The variable domain in full, with the rest retrieved from reference TRBV11-2 and TRBJ2-6, is EAGVAQSPRYKIIEKRQSVAFWCNPISGHATLYWYQQILGQGPKLLIQFQNNGVVDDSQLPKDRFSAERLKGVDSTLKIQPAKLEDSAVYLCASSYRTATLDSGANVLAFGAGSRLTVL.

Ten or more counts support this clonotype. The J gene is TRBJ1-1, the V gene TRBV28, with D perhaps TRBD1 (6 bases). The length of the CDR3 is 13 residues. CDR1 and CDR2 from the germline V gene are MDHEN and SYDVKM. V was cut by 4 bases and J by 2 bases, with 8 bases left in between. The CDR3 DNA sequence: TGTGCCAGCAGTTCCGGGACAAACACTGAAGCTTTCTTT. It yields the protein CASSSGTNTEAFF.

The table lists this clonotype with many counts. The chain links TRBV10-3 to TRBJ2-5; D may be TRBD1 or TRBD2 (5 bases each). V dropped 6 bases and J dropped 5 bases, with 13 bases sitting between them. Per germline, CDR1 ENHRY and CDR2 SYGVKD. The CDR3 extends over 13 amino acids. CDR3 residues: CAISAPEGETQYF. The DNA of the CDR3 is TGTGCCATCAGCGCCCCCGAGGGGGAGACCCAGTACTTC.

This clonotype showed up many times. The chain is built from TRBV6-1 and TRBJ2-1; D is possibly TRBD1 or TRBD2 (6 bases each). The germline V gene encodes CDR1 MNHNS and CDR2 SASEGT. With 4 bases removed from V and 4 bases from J, the gap between germline ends came to 11 bases. The CDR3 runs 14 residues. The DNA for the CDR3 is TGTGCCAGCAGTGTGACAGGAGGGTACAATGAGCAGTTCTTC. It yields the protein CASSVTGGYNEQFF.

This clonotype was recorded many times. This chain links TRBV7-2 with TRBJ2-7; TRBD2 matches at 11 bases. V dropped 0 bases and J dropped 3; count of bases not matched to a gene: 4. The CDR3 consists of 16 residues. Germline assignment: CDR1 SGHTA and CDR2 FQGNSA. The chain's CDR3 is CASSLAHGTSGYEQYF. CDR3 bases: TGTGCCAGCAGCTTAGCCCACGGGACTAGCGGCTACGAGCAGTACTTC.

Many counts were recorded for this clonotype. The rearrangement uses TRBV12-3 or TRBV12-4 and TRBJ2-7; D gene unclear. V shed 3 bases and J shed 2 bases, with 14 bases lying between them. This CDR3 is built from 15 residues. Here the CDR3 DNA reads TGTGCCAGCAGTTTCCCCACCAACCAGACCTACGAGCAGTACTTC. Translating gives CASSFPTNQTYEQYF.

This clonotype was picked up many times. The germline gene is not matched at one end of the junction; a read error may be the cause. CDR3 nucleotide sequence: TGTGCCAGCAGCTTTGGGACAGGGGGCCGGAGCACTGAAGCTTTCTTT. This translates into CASSFGTGGRSTEAFF. This chain connects TRBV5-1 to TRBJ1-1, with 12 positions matching TRBD1. The germline gives CDR1 SGHRS, CDR2 YFSETQ. This CDR3 contains 16 residues.

V is TRBV11-2 and J is TRBJ2-3; possible D gene TRBD2, 5 bases. With 5 bases removed from V and 1 base from J, the gap between germline ends came to 13 bases. This CDR3 is 15 amino acids long. Per the germline V gene, CDR1 is SGHAT and CDR2 is FQNNGV. The CDR3 DNA sequence: TGTGCCAGCAGCATACTAGGACCTGGCACAGATACGCAGTATTTT. It is translated as CASSILGPGTDTQYF. The full variable domain, with the rest looked up from reference TRBV11-2 and TRBJ2-3, is EAGVAQSPRYKIIEKRQSVAFWCNPISGHATLYWYQQILGQGPKLLIQFQNNGVVDDSQLPKDRFSAERLKGVDSTLKIQPAKLEDSAVYLCASSILGPGTDTQYFGPGTRLTVL.

The sample holds many counts of this clonotype. J is TRBJ1-1 and V is TRBV28; 8 bases are shared with TRBD1. V was clipped by 8 bases and J by 8 bases; unmatched bases: 13. This CDR3 region has 14 residues. The germline CDR1 and CDR2 sequences are MDHEN and SYDVKM. The CDR3 nucleotides are TGTGCCAGCTCCTGGAGGACAGGGAAGGTAGAAGCTTTCTTT. Protein sequence: CASSWRTGKVEAFF.

The chain has TRBV4-1 and TRBJ2-7; 10 bases map to TRBD2. Per the germline V gene, CDR1 is MGHRA and CDR2 is YSYEKL. The CDR3 extends over 14 amino acids. V was clipped by 4 bases and J by 5 bases; unmatched bases: 5. The CDR3 reads CASSLLAGVNEQYF. In nucleotides, the CDR3 is TGCGCCAGCAGCCTGCTAGCGGGAGTCAACGAGCAGTACTTC.

The chain recombines TRBV27 with TRBJ2-6; perhaps TRBD1 as D (6 bases). Germline CDR1 reads MNHEY; CDR2 reads SMNVEV (reference sequence). The CDR3 is 18 residues long. With 6 bases removed from V and 0 bases from J, the gap between germline ends came to 18 bases. The CDR3 nucleotides read TGTGCCAGCAGGATGCTGACAGGACCTTCCTCTGGGGCCAACGTCCTGACTTTC. Its protein product is CASRMLTGPSSGANVLTF.

The V and J genes are TRBV25-1 and TRBJ2-1; tentative D call: TRBD2 (5 bases). V was cut by 11 bases and J by 7 bases, with 18 bases left in between. Germline CDR1 is MGHDK and CDR2 is SYGVNS. The CDR3 consists of 13 residues. The CDR3 protein is CAVEEAAWNEQFF. In DNA form, the CDR3 reads TGTGCCGTAGAGGAAGCGGCCTGGAATGAGCAGTTCTTC.

This clonotype was seen many times. The CDR3 DNA sequence: TGTGCCAGCAGCTCTGACCCCAGGGGAGAGACCCAGTACTTC. Translation: CASSSDPRGETQYF. V is TRBV5-5 and J is TRBJ2-5; a possible D gene is TRBD1 (6 bases). The CDR3 spans 14 residues. Per germline, CDR1 SGHKS and CDR2 YYEKEE (reference sequence). With 3 bases removed from V and 4 bases from J, the gap between germline ends came to 13 bases.

This clonotype was picked up many times. The chain carries TRBV13 and TRBJ1-2; D is possibly TRBD1 (5 bases). The length of the CDR3 is 14 residues. Germline loops: CDR1 PRHDT, CDR2 FYEKMQ (reference sequence). The V gene lost 3 bases and the J gene lost 0 bases, with 8 bases spanning the gap. This CDR3 reads CASSLGRANYGYTF. In DNA form, the CDR3 reads TGTGCCAGCAGCTTGGGACGGGCTAACTATGGCTACACCTTC. Looking up the rest from reference TRBV13 and TRBJ1-2 gives the full variable domain: AAGVIQSPRHLIKEKRETATLKCYPIPRHDTVYWYQQGPGQDPQFLISFYEKMQSDKGSIPDRFSAQQFSDYHSELNMSSLELGDSALYFCASSLGRANYGYTFGSGTRLTVV.

This clonotype was recorded at least ten times. The V and J genes are TRBV11-2 and TRBJ1-6; D unclear. The CDR3 runs to 15 residues. V dropped 4 bases and J dropped 1 base, with 8 bases sitting between them. Germline V gene lookup returns CDR1 SGHAT and CDR2 FQNNGV. CDR3 bases: TGTGCCAGCAGCTACGGTGTTTCCTATAATTCACCCCTCCACTTT. Translated: CASSYGVSYNSPLHF.

This clonotype was observed many times. The chain links TRBV11-2 to TRBJ2-3, with 14 bases fitting TRBD2. CDR3 length: 17 residues. The trim removed 5 bases at V and 4 bases at J, leaving 8 bases unmatched. Per germline, CDR1 SGHAT and CDR2 FQNNGV. For the CDR3, the DNA is TGTGCCAGCAGCACGACTAGCGGGAGGGCCTTGGCAGATACGCAGTATTTT. Translated: CASSTTSGRALADTQYF.

This clonotype was seen a few times. This chain connects TRBV5-4 to TRBJ2-1; 7 positions match TRBD2. The V gene end was trimmed by 4 bases and the J gene end by 3 bases; junction bases not matched to a gene: 7. This CDR3 has 15 amino acids. Germline assignment: CDR1 SGHNT and CDR2 YYREEE (reference sequence). The DNA for the CDR3 is TGTGCCAGCAGCGAGGCCGGGACTATCTACAATGAGCAGTTCTTC. Protein sequence: CASSEAGTIYNEQFF. Full variable domain (rest looked up from reference TRBV5-4 and TRBJ2-1): ETGVTQSPTHLIKTRGQQVTLRCSSQSGHNTVSWYQQALGQGPQFIFQYYREEENGRGNFPPRFSGLQFPNYSSELNVNALELDDSALYLCASSEAGTIYNEQFFGPGTRLTVL.

The chain uses TRBV5-1 and TRBJ2-5, with 8 bases identical to TRBD1. This CDR3 is 14 amino acids long. The junction had 4 bases not matched to a gene; V was cut back by 3 bases and J by 3 bases. CDR1 and CDR2 from the germline V gene are SGHRS and YFSETQ. The CDR3 bases are TGCGCCAGCAGCTCCCCAGGGGGCGAAGAGACCCAGTACTTC. This translates into CASSSPGGEETQYF.

This clonotype was seen more than once but under ten times. The J gene is TRBJ2-5, the V gene TRBV20-1, with a possible D match to TRBD2 (6 bases). The germline gives CDR1 DFQATT, CDR2 SNEGSKA (reference sequence). V was cut by 5 bases and J by 5 bases, with 15 bases left in between. CDR3 length: 13 residues. Written as DNA, the CDR3 is TGCAGTGCTGGTTTTGGAGGGTTCGAGACCCAGTACTTC. Protein sequence: CSAGFGGFETQYF.

This clonotype was seen only a few times. This chain links TRBV24-1 with TRBJ2-3; D possibly matches TRBD1 or TRBD2 (7 bases each). Germline CDR1 reads KGHDR; CDR2 reads SFDVKD. Trimming left V 4 bases short and J 6 bases short, with 16 bases between. The CDR3 has 15 amino acids. The DNA of the CDR3 is TGTGCCACCAGTGACCCAGGGGGGGGGGCCGATACGCAGTATTTT. This translates into CATSDPGGGADTQYF.

This clonotype was seen a handful of times. The genes are TRBV2 and TRBJ1-3; D unresolved. This CDR3 is 17 amino acids long. In germline, CDR1 is SNHLY, CDR2 FYNNEI. V was pared by 0 bases and J by 0 bases, with 12 bases between. CDR3: CASSEARPAPSGNTIYF. The DNA for the CDR3 is TGTGCCAGCAGTGAAGCTCGCCCGGCCCCCTCTGGAAACACCATATATTTT.

This clonotype was seen repeatedly, ten times or more. The V and J genes are TRBV3-1 and TRBJ2-1; D remains unclear. Trimming pared 4 bases from V and 0 bases from J, leaving 16 bases between. The CDR3 consists of 17 residues. Germline V lookup: CDR1 LGHDT, CDR2 YNNKEL (reference sequence). The DNA of the CDR3 is TGTGCCAGCAGCCCCCCACTTCGGATACGCTCCTACAATGAGCAGTTCTTC. It yields the protein CASSPPLRIRSYNEQFF.